Given below is one TCR beta chain in context. Its antigen is undetermined. The entry originates in a study of blood T cells in healthy people across ages. CDR1 and CDR2 (germline): SGHRS, YFSETQ. V dropped 0 bases and J dropped 4 bases, with 11 bases sitting between them. The CDR3 consists of 16 residues. A second PCR of 7 to 11 cycles used a sample-barcoded 5' primer and a J-beta primer mix. Each cDNA molecule received a tag from a template-switch adaptor that had 12 random nucleotides. TCRdb processed the 5' RACE reads anew with MiXCR; each CDR3 protein has one entry. The data contain under 2,000,000 distinct CDR3 sequences, approximately 50% of them seen just once; the ten biggest clones take up less than 2.5%. Whole-study results and caveats: Donor CMV status, an unknown factor, possibly confounded changes in expanded clonotypes.

Material: blood. The clonotype comes from a woman aged 40 to 49 in good health. This chain uses TRBV5-1 with TRBJ2-6; D is unclear. The CDR3 loop reads CASSLDVARGANVLTF. Written as DNA, the CDR3 is TGCGCCAGCAGCTTGGACGTGGCGCGGGGGGCCAACGTCCTGACTTTC.